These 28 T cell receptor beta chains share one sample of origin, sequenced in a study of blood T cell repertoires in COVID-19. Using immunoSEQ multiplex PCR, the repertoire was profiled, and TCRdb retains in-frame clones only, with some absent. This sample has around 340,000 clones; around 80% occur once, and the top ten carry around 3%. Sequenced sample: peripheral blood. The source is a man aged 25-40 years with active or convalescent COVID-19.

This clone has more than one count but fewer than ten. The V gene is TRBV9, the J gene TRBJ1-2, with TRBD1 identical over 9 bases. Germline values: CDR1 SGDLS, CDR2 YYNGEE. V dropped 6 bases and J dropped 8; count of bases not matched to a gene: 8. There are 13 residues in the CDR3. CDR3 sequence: CASNPPGTGGYTF. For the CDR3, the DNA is TGTGCCAGCAACCCCCCGGGGACAGGGGGCTACACCTTC.

The CDR3 region is CASSLDGGRETQYF. The CDR3 bases are TGCGCCAGCAGCTTGGATGGCGGGAGGGAGACCCAGTACTTC. This sequence joins TRBV5-1 and TRBJ2-5, with TRBD2 matching over 8 bases. The junction had 3 bases not matched to a gene; V was cut back by 0 bases and J by 5 bases. CDR3 length: 14 amino acids. Germline CDR1 SGHRS, CDR2 YFSETQ.

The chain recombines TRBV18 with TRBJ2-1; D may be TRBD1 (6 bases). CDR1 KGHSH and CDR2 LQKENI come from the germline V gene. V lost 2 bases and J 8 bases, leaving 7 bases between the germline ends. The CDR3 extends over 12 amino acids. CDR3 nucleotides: TGTGCCAGCTCACCAGGGGGCCATGAGCAGTTCTTC. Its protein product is CASSPGGHEQFF.

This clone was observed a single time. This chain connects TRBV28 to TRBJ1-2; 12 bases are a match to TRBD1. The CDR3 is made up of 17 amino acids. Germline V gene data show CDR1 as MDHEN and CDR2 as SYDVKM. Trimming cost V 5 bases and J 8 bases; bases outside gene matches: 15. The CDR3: CASSTPGQGAREGGYTF. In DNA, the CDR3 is TGTGCCAGCAGTACTCCGGGACAGGGGGCGAGAGAGGGAGGCTACACCTTC.

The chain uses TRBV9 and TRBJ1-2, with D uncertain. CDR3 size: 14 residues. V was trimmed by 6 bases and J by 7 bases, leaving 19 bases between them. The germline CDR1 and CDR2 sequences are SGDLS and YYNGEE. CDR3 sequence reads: CASTSLADPGGYTF. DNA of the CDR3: TGTGCCAGCACCTCCTTGGCAGATCCGGGTGGCTACACCTTC.

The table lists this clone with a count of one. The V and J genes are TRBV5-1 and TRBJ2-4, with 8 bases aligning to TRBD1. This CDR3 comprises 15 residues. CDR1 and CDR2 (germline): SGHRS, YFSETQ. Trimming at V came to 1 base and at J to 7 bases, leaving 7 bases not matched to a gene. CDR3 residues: CASSLSGGSQNIQYF. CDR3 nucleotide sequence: TGCGCCAGCAGCTTGTCAGGGGGCAGTCAGAACATTCAGTACTTC.

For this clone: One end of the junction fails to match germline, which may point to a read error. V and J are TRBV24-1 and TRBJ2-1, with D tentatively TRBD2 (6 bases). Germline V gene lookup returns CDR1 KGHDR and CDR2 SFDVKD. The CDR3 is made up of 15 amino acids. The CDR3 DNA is TGTGCCTCTTCATCGGGCGGGATTGGAGTCAATGAACAGTTCTTC. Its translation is CASSSGGIGVNEQFF.

CDR3: CASSLSPTGDEKLFF. The CDR3 bases are TGCGCCAGCAGCCTCAGCCCGACAGGGGATGAAAAACTGTTTTTT. This chain joins TRBV5-1 and TRBJ1-4, with 8 bases identical to TRBD1. The CDR3 extends over 15 amino acids. V shed 4 bases and J 6 bases; nucleotides not matched to a gene: 8. Germline loops: CDR1 SGHRS, CDR2 YFSETQ.

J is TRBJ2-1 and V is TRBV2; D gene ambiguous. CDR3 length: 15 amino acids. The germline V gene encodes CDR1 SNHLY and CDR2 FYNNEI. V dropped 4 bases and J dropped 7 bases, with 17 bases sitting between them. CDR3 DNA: TGTGCCAGCAGTGTCGAGCAGACTGGTACAAATGAGCAGTTCTTC. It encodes CASSVEQTGTNEQFF.

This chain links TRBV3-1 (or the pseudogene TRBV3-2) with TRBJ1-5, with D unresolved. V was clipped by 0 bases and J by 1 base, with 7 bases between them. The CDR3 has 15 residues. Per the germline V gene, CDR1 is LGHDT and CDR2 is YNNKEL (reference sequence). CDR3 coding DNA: TGTGCCAGCAGCCAAGATGTTGGCAGCAATCAGCCCCAGCATTTT. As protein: CASSQDVGSNQPQHF.

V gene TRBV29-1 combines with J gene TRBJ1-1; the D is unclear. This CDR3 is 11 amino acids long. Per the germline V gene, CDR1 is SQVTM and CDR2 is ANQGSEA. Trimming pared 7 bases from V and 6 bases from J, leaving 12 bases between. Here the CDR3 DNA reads TGCAGCGCCGAGGAGGGCCCTGAAGCTTTCTTT. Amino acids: CSAEEGPEAFF.

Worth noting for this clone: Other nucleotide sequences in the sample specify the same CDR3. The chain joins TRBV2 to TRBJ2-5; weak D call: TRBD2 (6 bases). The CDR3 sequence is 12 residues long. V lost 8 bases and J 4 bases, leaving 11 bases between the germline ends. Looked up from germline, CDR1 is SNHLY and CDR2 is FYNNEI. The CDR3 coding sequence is TGTGCCAGCCGGGGAGGTGGAGAGACCCAGTACTTC. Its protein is CASRGGGETQYF.

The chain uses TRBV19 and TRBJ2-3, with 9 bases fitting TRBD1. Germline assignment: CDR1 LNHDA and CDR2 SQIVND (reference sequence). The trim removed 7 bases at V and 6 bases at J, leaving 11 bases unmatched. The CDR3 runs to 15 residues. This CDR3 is CASMRDRAVMDTQYF. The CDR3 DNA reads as TGTGCCAGTATGAGGGACAGGGCAGTCATGGATACGCAGTATTTT.

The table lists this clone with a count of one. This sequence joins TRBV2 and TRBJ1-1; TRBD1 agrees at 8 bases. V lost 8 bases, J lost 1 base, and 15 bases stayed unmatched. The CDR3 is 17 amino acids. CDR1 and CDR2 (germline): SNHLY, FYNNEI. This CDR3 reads CASLRGGRGLSNTEAFF. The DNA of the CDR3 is TGTGCCAGCCTCCGAGGGGGCAGGGGGCTTTCGAACACTGAAGCTTTCTTT.

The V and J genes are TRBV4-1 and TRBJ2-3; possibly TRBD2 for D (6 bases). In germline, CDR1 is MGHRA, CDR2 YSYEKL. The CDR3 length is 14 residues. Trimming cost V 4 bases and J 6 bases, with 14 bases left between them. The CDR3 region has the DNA TGCGCCAGCAGCCGGGACTTCGCGGGGGATACGCAGTATTTT. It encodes CASSRDFAGDTQYF.

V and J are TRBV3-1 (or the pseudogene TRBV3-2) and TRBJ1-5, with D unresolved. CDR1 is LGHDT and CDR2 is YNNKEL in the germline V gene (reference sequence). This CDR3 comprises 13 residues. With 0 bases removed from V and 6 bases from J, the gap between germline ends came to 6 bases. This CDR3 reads CASSQDLGQPQHF. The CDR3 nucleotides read TGTGCCAGCAGCCAAGATCTAGGTCAGCCCCAGCATTTT.

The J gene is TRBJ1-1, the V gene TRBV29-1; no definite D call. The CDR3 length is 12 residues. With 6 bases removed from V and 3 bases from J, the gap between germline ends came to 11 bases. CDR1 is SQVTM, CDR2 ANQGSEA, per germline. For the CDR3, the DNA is TGCAGCGTAAGAGACACCGACACTGAAGCTTTCTTT. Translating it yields CSVRDTDTEAFF.

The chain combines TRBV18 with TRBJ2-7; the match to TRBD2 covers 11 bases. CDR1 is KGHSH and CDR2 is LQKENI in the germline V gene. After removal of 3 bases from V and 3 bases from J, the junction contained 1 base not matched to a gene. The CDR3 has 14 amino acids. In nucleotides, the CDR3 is TGTGCCAGCTCACCCGGGACTAGCGGCTACGAGCAGTACTTC. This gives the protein CASSPGTSGYEQYF.

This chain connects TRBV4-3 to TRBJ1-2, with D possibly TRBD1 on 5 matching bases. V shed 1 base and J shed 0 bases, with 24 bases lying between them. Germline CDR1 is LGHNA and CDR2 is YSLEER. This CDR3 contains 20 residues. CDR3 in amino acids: CASSQGWIRRREHSNYGYTF. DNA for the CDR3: TGCGCCAGCAGCCAAGGATGGATAAGACGCAGGGAACATTCTAACTATGGCTACACCTTC.

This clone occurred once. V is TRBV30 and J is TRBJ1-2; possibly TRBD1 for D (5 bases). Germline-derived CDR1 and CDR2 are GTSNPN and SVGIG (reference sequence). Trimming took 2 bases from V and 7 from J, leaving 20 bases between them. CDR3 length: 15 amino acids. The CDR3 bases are TGTGCCTGGAGTCCGCTCCTTGGGGACGGGGGTGGCTACACCTTC. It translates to CAWSPLLGDGGGYTF.

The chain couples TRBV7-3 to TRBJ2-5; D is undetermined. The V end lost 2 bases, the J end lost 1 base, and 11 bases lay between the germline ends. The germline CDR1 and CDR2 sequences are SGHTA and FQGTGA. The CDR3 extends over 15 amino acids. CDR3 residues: CASSLFRTAQETQYF. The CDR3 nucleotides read TGTGCCAGCAGCTTATTCAGAACAGCCCAAGAGACCCAGTACTTC.

The CDR3 DNA reads TGTGCCATGGGGTCTAGCTACACCGGGGAGCTGTTTTTT. It yields the protein CAMGSSYTGELFF. This chain joins TRBV2 and TRBJ2-2; perhaps TRBD2 as D (5 bases). CDR3 size: 13 residues. V lost 10 bases to trimming and J lost 3 bases, with 12 bases between them. Germline CDR1 SNHLY, CDR2 FYNNEI. The full variable domain, completed using reference TRBV2 and TRBJ2-2, is EPEVTQTPSHQVTQMGQEVILRCVPISNHLYFYWYRQILGQKVEFLVSFYNNEISEKSEIFDDQFSVERPDGSNFTLKIRSTKLEDSAMYFCAMGSSYTGELFFGEGSRLTVL.

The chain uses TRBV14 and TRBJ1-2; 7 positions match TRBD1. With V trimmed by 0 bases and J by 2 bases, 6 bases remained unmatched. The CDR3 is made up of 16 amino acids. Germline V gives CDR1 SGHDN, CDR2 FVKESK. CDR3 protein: CASSQEWGQNNYGYTF. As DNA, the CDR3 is TGTGCCAGCAGCCAAGAATGGGGACAGAACAACTATGGCTACACCTTC. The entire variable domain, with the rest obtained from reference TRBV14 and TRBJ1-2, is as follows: EAGVTQFPSHSVIEKGQTVTLRCDPISGHDNLYWYRRVMGKEIKFLLHFVKESKQDESGMPNNRFLAERTGGTYSTLKVQPAELEDSGVYFCASSQEWGQNNYGYTFGSGTRLTVV.

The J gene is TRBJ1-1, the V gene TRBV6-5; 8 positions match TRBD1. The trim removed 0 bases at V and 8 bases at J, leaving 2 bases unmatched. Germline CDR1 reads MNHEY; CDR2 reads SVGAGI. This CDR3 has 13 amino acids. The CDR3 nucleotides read TGTGCCAGCAGTTACTCATCAGGGGGCGAAGCTTTCTTT. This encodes CASSYSSGGEAFF.

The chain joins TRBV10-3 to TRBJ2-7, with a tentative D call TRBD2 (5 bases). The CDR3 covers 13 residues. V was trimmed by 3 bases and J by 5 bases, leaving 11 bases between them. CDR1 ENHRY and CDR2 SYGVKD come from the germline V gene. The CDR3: CAISEEGLDEQYF. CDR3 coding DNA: TGTGCCATCAGTGAAGAGGGTTTGGACGAGCAGTACTTC.

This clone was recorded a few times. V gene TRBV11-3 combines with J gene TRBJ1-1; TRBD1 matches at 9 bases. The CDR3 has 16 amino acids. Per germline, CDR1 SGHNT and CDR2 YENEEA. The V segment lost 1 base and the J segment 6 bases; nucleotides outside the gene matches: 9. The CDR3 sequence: CASSLVGRDRVPEAFF. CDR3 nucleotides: TGTGCCAGCAGCTTAGTGGGCCGGGACAGGGTGCCTGAAGCTTTCTTT.

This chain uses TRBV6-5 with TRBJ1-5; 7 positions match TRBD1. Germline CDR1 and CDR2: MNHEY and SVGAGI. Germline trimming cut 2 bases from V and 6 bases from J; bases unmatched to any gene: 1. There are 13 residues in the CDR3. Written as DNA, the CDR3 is TGTGCCAGCAGTTACAGGGGGCCTCAGCCCCAGCATTTT. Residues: CASSYRGPQPQHF.

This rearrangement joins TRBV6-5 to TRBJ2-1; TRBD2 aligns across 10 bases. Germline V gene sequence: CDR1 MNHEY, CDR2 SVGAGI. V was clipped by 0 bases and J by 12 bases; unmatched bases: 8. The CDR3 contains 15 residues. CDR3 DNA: TGTGCCAGCAGTTACTCGAGGGCTAGCGGGAGACGGCAGTTCTTC. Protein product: CASSYSRASGRRQFF.